Following are 4 T cell receptor beta chains from one sample sequenced in a study of T cell repertoires in ileal Crohn's disease. Time point in this sample: neoterminal ileum biopsy at postoperative endoscopy, about 6 months after surgery. The assay was immunoSEQ multiplex PCR, and TCRdb's table has in-frame clones only and misses some. The sample lists about 1,900 clones; approximately 90% were seen once. Sequenced sample: ileal tissue. The receptors shown here come from an adult with Crohn's disease.

The chain combines TRBV5-6 with TRBJ2-1; D is unclear. V gave up 0 bases and J gave up 0 bases, with 7 bases separating them. The CDR3 contains 15 residues. Germline V CDR1 and CDR2: SGHDT, YYEEEE. The CDR3 region has the DNA TGTGCCAGCAGCTTGGGTGGCAGCTCCTACAATGAGCAGTTCTTC. It yields the protein CASSLGGSSYNEQFF. The full variable domain, completed using reference TRBV5-6 and TRBJ2-1, is DAGVTQSPTHLIKTRGQQVTLRCSPKSGHDTVSWYQQALGQGPQFIFQYYEEEERQRGNFPDRFSGHQFPNYSSELNVNALLLGDSALYLCASSLGGSSYNEQFFGPGTRLTVL.

The genes are TRBV7-6 and TRBJ2-1; D may be TRBD2 (5 bases). The CDR3 covers 13 residues. Germline loops: CDR1 SGHVS, CDR2 FNYEAQ. The germline V and J ends were trimmed by 5 bases and 5 bases, with 10 bases remaining between them. CDR3 loop: CASSLPGNNEQFF. Here the CDR3 DNA reads TGTGCCAGCAGCCTCCCGGGAAACAATGAGCAGTTCTTC.

The V and J genes are TRBV5-1 and TRBJ1-3; D gene uncertain. CDR1 is SGHRS and CDR2 is YFSETQ in the germline V gene. V lost 3 bases to trimming and J lost 0 bases, with 10 bases between them. The CDR3 is made up of 15 amino acids. CDR3 DNA sequence: TGCGCCAGCAGCTCGGGGAGGGTCTCTGGAAACACCATATATTTT. Amino acids: CASSSGRVSGNTIYF.

The chain joins TRBV9 to TRBJ1-5; the D gene is possibly TRBD1 (5 bases). The CDR3 spans 14 residues. Per the germline V gene, CDR1 is SGDLS and CDR2 is YYNGEE. The V gene lost 0 bases and the J gene lost 3 bases, with 7 bases spanning the gap. CDR3 sequence: CASSVGQNNQPQHF. As DNA, the CDR3 is TGTGCCAGCAGCGTAGGACAGAACAATCAGCCCCAGCATTTT.